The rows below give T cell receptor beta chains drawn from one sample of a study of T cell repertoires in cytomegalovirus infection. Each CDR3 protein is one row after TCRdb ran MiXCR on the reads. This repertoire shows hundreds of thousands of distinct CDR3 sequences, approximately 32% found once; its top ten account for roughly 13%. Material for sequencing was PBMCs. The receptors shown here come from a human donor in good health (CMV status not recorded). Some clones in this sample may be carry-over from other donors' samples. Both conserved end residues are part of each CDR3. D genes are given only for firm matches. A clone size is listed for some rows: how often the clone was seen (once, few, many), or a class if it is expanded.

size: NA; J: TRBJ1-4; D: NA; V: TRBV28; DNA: TGTGCCAGCAGTTTAGCGAGGACTAATGAAAAACTGTTTTTT; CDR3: CASSLARTNEKLFF
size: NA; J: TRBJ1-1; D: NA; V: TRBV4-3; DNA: TGCGCCAGCAGCCAAGATAGGACTGAAGCTTTCTTT; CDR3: CASSQDRTEAFF
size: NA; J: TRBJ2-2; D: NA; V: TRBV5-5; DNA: TGTGCCAGCCCGACCGGGGAGCTGTTTTTT; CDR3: CASPTGELFF
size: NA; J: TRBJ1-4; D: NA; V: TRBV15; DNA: TGTGCCACCAGCAGGGACGGCTCAACTAATGAAAAACTGTTTTTT; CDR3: CATSRDGSTNEKLFF
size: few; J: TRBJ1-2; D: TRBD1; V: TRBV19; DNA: TGTGCCAGTAGTCCGCGGGACAGGGGGAGCTTTAACTATGGCTACACCTTC; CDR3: CASSPRDRGSFNYGYTF
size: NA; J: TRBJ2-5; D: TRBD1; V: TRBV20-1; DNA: TGCAGTGCCAGACAGGGGGAGACCCATTACTTC; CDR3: CSARQGETHYF
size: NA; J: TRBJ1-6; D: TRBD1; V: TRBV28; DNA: TGTGCCAGCAACCCCCGGGACAGACCACTCCACTTT; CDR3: CASNPRDRPLHF
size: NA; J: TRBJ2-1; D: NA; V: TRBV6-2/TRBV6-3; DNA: TGTGCCAGCAGTGACTCGGGCTACTACAATGAGCAGTTCTTC; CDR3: CASSDSGYYNEQFF
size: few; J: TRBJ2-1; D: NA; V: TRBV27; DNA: TGTGCCAGCAGTAGACAGGACGCCAGATACAATGAGCAGTTCTTC; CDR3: CASSRQDARYNEQFF
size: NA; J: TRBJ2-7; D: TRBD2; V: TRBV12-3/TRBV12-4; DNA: TGTGCCAGCACCGGTTGGACTAGCGGCGAATCCTACGAGCAGTACTTC; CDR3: CASTGWTSGESYEQYF
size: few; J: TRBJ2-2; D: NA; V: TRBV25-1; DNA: TGTGCCAGCAGTGAATTTGTAGAGACATACCGGAGGGAGCTGTTTTTT; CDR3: CASSEFVETYRRELFF
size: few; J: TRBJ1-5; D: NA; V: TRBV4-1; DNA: TGCGCCAGCAGCCACCCCGCGAAAGGGCGAGGAGACAATCAGCCCCAGCATTTT; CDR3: CASSHPAKGRGDNQPQHF
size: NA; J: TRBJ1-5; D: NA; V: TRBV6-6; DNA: TGTGCCAGCACCCGGGACAATCTAAGCCAGCCCCAGCATTTT; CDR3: CASTRDNLSQPQHF
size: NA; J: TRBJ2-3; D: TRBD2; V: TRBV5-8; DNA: TGTGCCAGCAGCTTGGCGGGACTAGGAGCGACAGATACGCAGTATTTT; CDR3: CASSLAGLGATDTQYF
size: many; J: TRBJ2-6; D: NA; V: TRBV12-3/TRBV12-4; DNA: TGTGCCAGCAGTTTAGGTTTGACGATCTCTGGGGCCAACGTCCTGACTTTC; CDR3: CASSLGLTISGANVLTF
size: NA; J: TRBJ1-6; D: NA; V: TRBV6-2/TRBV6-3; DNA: TGTGCCAGCGGCAAATCAGACGGCCGGGGTTCACCCCTCCACTTT; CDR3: CASGKSDGRGSPLHF
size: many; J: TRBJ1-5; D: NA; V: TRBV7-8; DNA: TGTGCCAGCAGCGTACAGGGAAAGGATCAGCCCCAGCATTTT; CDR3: CASSVQGKDQPQHF
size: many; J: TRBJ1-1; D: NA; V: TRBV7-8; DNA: TGTGCCAGCAGCCCCAAAATGGGGGCGACGAACACTGAAGCTTTCTTT; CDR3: CASSPKMGATNTEAFF
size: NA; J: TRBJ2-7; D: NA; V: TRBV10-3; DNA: TGTGCCATCAAGGGGGTTAGCTCCTACGAGCAGTACTTC; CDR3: CAIKGVSSYEQYF
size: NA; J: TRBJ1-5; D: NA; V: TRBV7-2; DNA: TGTGCCAGAAGCTCAAACCCCGGATCGACAAACAATCAGCCCAAGCATTTT; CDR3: CARSSNPGSTNNQPKHF
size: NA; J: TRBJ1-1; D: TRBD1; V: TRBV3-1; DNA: TGTGCCAGCAGCCAAGCCCTTAAACTTGGACAGGGCTCAAACACTGAAGCTTTCTTT; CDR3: CASSQALKLGQGSNTEAFF
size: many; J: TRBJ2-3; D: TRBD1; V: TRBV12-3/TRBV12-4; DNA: TGTGCCAGCAGTGCGACAGGGCGTCTAGATACGCAGTATTTT; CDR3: CASSATGRLDTQYF